The rows below give T cell receptor beta chains drawn from one sample of a study of regulatory T cells in long-lasting Graves disease. TCRdb re-analysed the multiplex PCR reads in MiXCR, keeping a single row per CDR3 protein. Among approximately 290,000 distinct CDR3 sequences listed, around 23% were seen once. The sequencing here drew on peripheral blood mononuclear cells (PBMCs), taken when the disease was refractory, from a patient treated with antithyroid drugs. Source of these receptors: a female donor with Graves disease. Both conserved end residues are part of each CDR3. D genes are given only for firm matches. The size entry is marked missing in some rows and otherwise reads once, few, many or a size class.

CDR3	DNA	J	D	size	V
CASSPGADQETQYF	TGTGCCAGCAGCCCAGGGGCGGACCAAGAGACCCAGTACTTC	TRBJ2-5	-	many	TRBV7-2
CSARDQTRAHIQYF	TGCAGTGCTAGAGATCAGACTAGGGCCCACATTCAGTACTTC	TRBJ2-4	-	many	TRBV20-1
CASSKGGKKEKLFF	TGTGCCAGTAGCAAAGGGGGGAAAAAGGAAAAACTGTTTTTT	TRBJ1-4	-	few	TRBV19
CASSPDQGVAKNIQYF	TGCGCCAGCAGCCCGGATCAGGGGGTAGCCAAAAACATTCAGTACTTC	TRBJ2-4	TRBD1	few	TRBV5-1
CAWSVVGDTEAFF	TGTGCCTGGAGTGTAGTGGGGGACACTGAAGCTTTCTTT	TRBJ1-1	-	few	TRBV30
CATMVRANTEAFF	TGTGCCACTATGGTCCGCGCCAACACTGAAGCTTTCTTT	TRBJ1-1	-	-	TRBV6-1
CASSPFGWGENQPQHF	TGTGCCAGCAGTCCCTTCGGTTGGGGAGAAAATCAGCCCCAGCATTTT	TRBJ1-5	-	many	TRBV27
CASSLNRVVGNTIYF	TGTGCCAGCAGTTTAAACAGGGTCGTGGGAAACACCATATATTTT	TRBJ1-3	-	-	TRBV28
CASRRQNDNEKLFF	TGTGCCAGCAGACGACAGAACGATAATGAAAAACTGTTTTTT	TRBJ1-4	-	many	TRBV6-1
CASTSGQGSYEQYF	TGTGCCAGCACCTCGGGACAGGGCTCCTACGAGCAGTACTTC	TRBJ2-7	TRBD1	-	TRBV6-4
CAIRGDTGFTDTQYF	TGTGCCATCAGAGGGGACACAGGGTTCACAGATACGCAGTATTTT	TRBJ2-3	-	-	TRBV10-3
CASSPTGGTNYGYTF	TGTGCCAGCAGCCCGACAGGGGGAACTAACTATGGCTACACCTTC	TRBJ1-2	TRBD1	few	TRBV7-9
CASSYFRLAGGQETQYF	TGTGCCAGCAGTTACTTCAGGCTAGCGGGAGGGCAAGAGACCCAGTACTTC	TRBJ2-5	TRBD2	many	TRBV6-5
CASSGRPNEKLFF	TGTGCCAGCAGTGGCAGGCCTAATGAAAAACTGTTTTTT	TRBJ1-4	-	few	TRBV12-3/TRBV12-4
CASSLPSGSATSYEQYF	TGTGCCAGCAGCTTGCCTAGCGGGAGCGCTACTTCCTACGAGCAGTACTTC	TRBJ2-7	TRBD2	few	TRBV5-4
CASSPGLAGGSETQYF	TGTGCTAGCAGCCCAGGACTAGCGGGAGGGAGCGAGACCCAGTACTTC	TRBJ2-5	TRBD2	many	TRBV7-7
CASSPRDRSLMEQYF	TGTGCCAGCAGCCCCCGGGACCGGTCGCTGATGGAGCAGTACTTC	TRBJ2-7	-	many	TRBV11-1
CSASGTVWGTEAFF	TGCAGTGCTTCCGGGACCGTTTGGGGCACTGAAGCTTTCTTT	TRBJ1-1	-	few	TRBV20-1
CASSTGSYEQFF	TGTGCCAGCAGCACAGGATCCTACGAGCAGTTCTTC	TRBJ2-1	-	-	TRBV6-1
CASSSIAELAKNIQYF	TGTGCCAGCAGTTCTATAGCGGAACTAGCCAAAAACATTCAGTACTTC	TRBJ2-4	-	many	TRBV11-2
CASSLGTSRETQYF	TGTGCCAGCAGCTTAGGGACGTCTAGGGAGACCCAGTACTTC	TRBJ2-5	-	many	TRBV7-2
CSARRTRLGTDTQYF	TGCAGTGCCCGGAGGACTAGGTTGGGCACAGATACGCAGTATTTT	TRBJ2-3	TRBD2	-	TRBV20-1
CASSELLPSNTDTQYF	TGTGCCAGCAGTGAACTTCTCCCGTCCAACACAGATACGCAGTATTTT	TRBJ2-3	-	few	TRBV6-1
CSAPPLGRTYEQYF	TGCAGTGCTCCCCCGCTGGGACGAACCTACGAGCAGTACTTC	TRBJ2-7	-	-	TRBV20-1
CASSTRGVNTGELFF	TGCGCCAGCAGCACGAGGGGTGTGAACACCGGGGAGCTGTTTTTT	TRBJ2-2	-	-	TRBV5-1
CASSLGPGETQYF	TGTGCCAGCAGCTTAGGACCGGGCGAGACCCAGTACTTC	TRBJ2-5	-	many	TRBV27
CASSSIQSYTF	TGTGCCAGCAGTTCCATCCAAAGCTACACCTTC	TRBJ1-2	-	-	TRBV12-3/TRBV12-4
CSVGTNQETQYF	TGCAGCGTTGGGACCAATCAAGAGACCCAGTACTTC	TRBJ2-5	-	many	TRBV29-1
CASSLVRGVEDEQYF	TGTGCCAGCAGTTTAGTCAGGGGGGTTGAGGACGAGCAGTACTTC	TRBJ2-7	-	many	TRBV12-3/TRBV12-4
CATSRLYGQETQYF	TGTGCCACCAGCAGACTATATGGGCAAGAGACCCAGTACTTC	TRBJ2-5	-	-	TRBV15
CATTETTHSGATNEKLFF	TGTGCCACAACCGAAACTACCCATTCAGGTGCAACTAATGAAAAACTGTTTTTT	TRBJ1-4	-	few	TRBV19
CATSEPLAGGWEQYF	TGTGCCACCAGCGAACCACTAGCGGGAGGATGGGAGCAGTACTTC	TRBJ2-7	TRBD2	-	TRBV15
CASSSSVPEAFF	TGTGCCAGCAGTTCCTCCGTTCCTGAAGCTTTCTTT	TRBJ1-1	-	many	TRBV12-3/TRBV12-4
CSVIPRGNTEAFF	TGCAGCGTTATTCCCAGGGGGAACACTGAAGCTTTCTTT	TRBJ1-1	-	few	TRBV29-1
CASSLIRGRQTQYF	TGTGCCAGCAGCTTAATAAGGGGGCGGCAGACCCAGTACTTC	TRBJ2-5	TRBD1	once	TRBV11-2
CASSMRTENQPQHF	TGTGCCAGTAGTATGAGGACAGAGAATCAGCCCCAGCATTTT	TRBJ1-5	-	-	TRBV19
CASSPQGWGETQYF	TGTGCCAGCAGTCCCCAGGGATGGGGAGAGACCCAGTACTTC	TRBJ2-5	-	many	TRBV27
CASSPTGTSGETQYF	TGTGCCAGCAGCCCGACCGGGACTTCGGGGGAGACCCAGTACTTC	TRBJ2-5	-	few	TRBV7-9
CASRDDRGHEQYF	TGTGCCAGCAGAGACGACAGGGGCCACGAGCAGTACTTC	TRBJ2-7	TRBD1	-	TRBV6-2/TRBV6-3
CASSPGDRFETQYF	TGTGCCAGCAGCCCAGGGGACAGATTCGAGACCCAGTACTTC	TRBJ2-5	TRBD1	many	TRBV9
CSVVVSPNTEAFF	TGCAGCGTTGTTGTCAGTCCGAACACTGAAGCTTTCTTT	TRBJ1-1	-	few	TRBV29-1